The clone carrying this T cell receptor beta chain appeared once. Methods used by the authors: Estimation of nucleated cell counts relied on the amplification of reference gene primers. Some clones are missing from TCRdb's copy, which holds only in-frame ones; the method was immunoSEQ multiplex PCR. V and J calls and clone size are as listed in that table; D and trimming were resolved from the DNA. The table shows 150,000 to 200,000 clones, with 90% to 95% occurring only once. These data originate in a study of blood T cell repertoires in COVID-19. Study information: From T cells, B-cell-depleted T cells, or PBMCs came the material, which was cDNA or gDNA.

The CDR3 covers 15 residues. After removal of 6 bases from V and 1 base from J, the junction contained 1 base not matched to a gene. Germline V gives CDR1 MDHEN, CDR2 SYDVKM. The chain employs TRBV28 and TRBJ2-1; 12 bases agree with TRBD2. The TCR sequence derives from a man aged 45 to 65 with acute or convalescent COVID-19. Material for sequencing was peripheral blood. CDR3 sequence reads: CASRGTSGSYNEQFF. CDR3 bases: TGTGCCAGCAGGGGGACTAGCGGGTCCTACAATGAGCAGTTCTTC.